Below, 20 T cell receptor beta chains from the same sample are listed, as sequenced in a study of cytomegalovirus exposure and HLA in healthy donors. The study ran its PCR with 60 Vbeta and 13 Jbeta primers. Profiled with immunoSEQ multiplex PCR; TCRdb holds only in-frame clones, not every one. Of roughly 73,000 clones in the sample, approximately 84% were seen once. Material for sequencing was PBMCs. Receptor source: a woman in her 50s in good health and CMV-seronegative.

This chain uses TRBV2 with TRBJ2-5; tentative D call: TRBD2 (5 bases). The ends were cut back, 6 bases at V and 4 bases at J, with 15 bases in the middle. Per the germline V gene, CDR1 is SNHLY and CDR2 is FYNNEI. The CDR3 contains 14 residues. CDR3 in DNA: TGTGCCAGCAGAGATGACCCGGGGATAGAGACCCAGTACTTC. Its protein is CASRDDPGIETQYF.

This clone was seen a handful of times. J is TRBJ2-7 and V is TRBV11-2; D possibly corresponds to TRBD1 (6 bases). Deletions cut 5 bases from V and 6 bases from J, with 11 bases between. The CDR3 contains 12 residues. Germline loops: CDR1 SGHAT, CDR2 FQNNGV. The CDR3 nucleotides are TGTGCCAGCAGCCCCCGGACAGCCGAGCAGTACTTC. Translated: CASSPRTAEQYF.

The chain uses TRBV7-2 and TRBJ1-1; a possible D gene is TRBD1 (5 bases). Per the germline V gene, CDR1 is SGHTA and CDR2 is FQGNSA. V was pared by 3 bases and J by 3 bases, with 11 bases between. The CDR3 totals 14 residues. In nucleotides, the CDR3 is TGTGCCAGCAGCTTGGGGGGGATCGACACTGAAGCTTTCTTT. Amino acids: CASSLGGIDTEAFF.

V gene TRBV19 combines with J gene TRBJ1-5, with D possibly being TRBD1 (5 bases). Germline CDR1 and CDR2: LNHDA and SQIVND (reference sequence). V gave up 3 bases and J gave up 0 bases, with 18 bases separating them. There are 18 residues in the CDR3. The CDR3 nucleotides are TGTGCCAGTAGTATTGGCTGGAGGGGCCGAAGTAGCAATCAGCCCCAGCATTTT. Encoded protein: CASSIGWRGRSSNQPQHF. Filled out from reference TRBV19 and TRBJ1-5, the complete variable domain reads DGGITQSPKYLFRKEGQNVTLSCEQNLNHDAMYWYRQDPGQGLRLIYYSQIVNDFQKGDIAEGYSVSREKKESFPLTVTSAQKNPTAFYLCASSIGWRGRSSNQPQHFGDGTRLSIL.

The V call is TRBV4-2, the J call TRBJ1-1; possible D gene TRBD1, 6 bases. Germline-derived CDR1 and CDR2 are LGHNA and YNFKEQ. The ends were cut back, 0 bases at V and 7 bases at J, with 24 bases in the middle. The CDR3 is 18 residues long. The CDR3 DNA reads TGTGCCAGCAGCCAAGATTTCGGGGGGACACCGGTTATAGGTGAAGCTTTCTTT. The encoded protein is CASSQDFGGTPVIGEAFF.

The J gene is TRBJ2-7, the V gene TRBV4-2; tentatively, D is TRBD2 (5 bases). This CDR3 is 15 amino acids long. V gave up 0 bases and J gave up 5 bases, with 14 bases separating them. Per the germline V gene, CDR1 is LGHNA and CDR2 is YNFKEQ. DNA for the CDR3: TGTGCCAGCAGCCAAGAATTAGCTAGCCCCCACGAGCAGTACTTC. Translating it yields CASSQELASPHEQYF.

The chain uses TRBV5-1 and TRBJ1-5; 9 bases map to TRBD1. The CDR3 extends over 17 amino acids. J was trimmed by 9 bases and V by 4 bases; bases with no gene match: 17. The germline V gene has CDR1 SGHRS and CDR2 YFSETQ. The DNA of the CDR3 is TGCGCCAGCAGCCCGGGACCGGGACAGGGAACGTTAGGGCCCCAGCATTTT. It specifies CASSPGPGQGTLGPQHF.

V and J are TRBV19 and TRBJ2-1; the D gene is possibly TRBD1 (7 bases). There are 14 residues in the CDR3. Trimming took 5 bases from V and 5 from J, leaving 13 bases between them. Germline lookup yields CDR1 LNHDA and CDR2 SQIVND (reference sequence). The CDR3 sequence: CASSLAGQNNEQFF. In DNA, the CDR3 is TGTGCCAGTAGTCTCGCGGGACAGAACAATGAGCAGTTCTTC.

The J gene is TRBJ1-1, the V gene TRBV5-1; 12 bases line up with TRBD1. The CDR3 has 17 residues. In germline, CDR1 is SGHRS, CDR2 YFSETQ. Germline trimming cut 3 bases from V and 0 bases from J; bases unmatched to any gene: 6. Here the CDR3 reads CASSSGTGGQLNTEAFF. The CDR3 coding sequence is TGCGCCAGCAGCTCCGGGACAGGGGGCCAGCTGAACACTGAAGCTTTCTTT. Complete variable domain (other parts from reference TRBV5-1 and TRBJ1-1): KAGVTQTPRYLIKTRGQQVTLSCSPISGHRSVSWYQQTPGQGLQFLFEYFSETQRNKGNFPGRFSGRQFSNSRSEMNVSTLELGDSALYLCASSSGTGGQLNTEAFFGQGTRLTVV.

The chain employs TRBV10-3 and TRBJ1-6, with D uncertain. Deletions cut 0 bases from V and 0 bases from J, with 3 bases between. Germline V gene sequence: CDR1 ENHRY, CDR2 SYGVKD. The CDR3 covers 15 residues. The CDR3 nucleotides are TGTGCCATCAGTGAGTCGAGCTCCTATAATTCACCCCTCCACTTT. Translated, it gives CAISESSSYNSPLHF.

The rearrangement uses TRBV4-1 and TRBJ2-7, with D possibly being TRBD1 (6 bases). Per germline, CDR1 MGHRA and CDR2 YSYEKL. CDR3 length: 15 amino acids. V lost 1 base to trimming and J lost 2 bases, with 12 bases between them. The CDR3 DNA follows: TGCGCCAGCAGCCAAGGCCAGGGGCACACCTACGAGCAGTACTTC. Its translation is CASSQGQGHTYEQYF.

The gene calls are TRBV11-2 and TRBJ2-7, with D maybe TRBD2 (6 bases). Germline CDR1 and CDR2: SGHAT and FQNNGV. V lost 0 bases, J lost 0 bases, and 15 bases lay in between. The CDR3 runs to 17 residues. CDR3 residues: CASSLDRGLIFSYEQYF. For the CDR3, the DNA is TGTGCCAGCAGCTTAGATCGGGGACTTATATTCTCCTACGAGCAGTACTTC. Variable domain in full (rest from reference TRBV11-2 and TRBJ2-7): EAGVAQSPRYKIIEKRQSVAFWCNPISGHATLYWYQQILGQGPKLLIQFQNNGVVDDSQLPKDRFSAERLKGVDSTLKIQPAKLEDSAVYLCASSLDRGLIFSYEQYFGPGTRLTVT.

V usage is TRBV28 and J usage is TRBJ1-2; 9 bases align to TRBD1. This CDR3 is 15 amino acids long. Unmatched junction bases numbered 7, after V lost 7 bases and J lost 1 base. The V gene's germline CDR1 is MDHEN and CDR2 SYDVKM. Here the CDR3 reads CASTDPGQGNYGYTF. In nucleotides, the CDR3 is TGTGCCAGCACAGACCCGGGACAGGGTAACTATGGCTACACCTTC.

This clone has a handful of counts. The V gene is TRBV6-1, the J gene TRBJ1-6; 9 bases align to TRBD1. This CDR3 region has 14 residues. CDR1 and CDR2 (germline): MNHNS, SASEGT. Unmatched junction bases numbered 2, after V lost 5 bases and J lost 6 bases. CDR3 residues: CASSLGQGNSPLHF. The CDR3 DNA is TGTGCCAGCAGTTTGGGACAGGGTAATTCACCCCTCCACTTT.

The chain is built from TRBV5-4 and TRBJ1-1, with TRBD1 as a possible D gene (5 bases). The CDR3 sequence is 16 residues long. Germline V gene sequence: CDR1 SGHNT, CDR2 YYREEE (reference sequence). V lost 0 bases to trimming and J lost 3 bases, with 15 bases between them. The CDR3 DNA follows: TGTGCCAGCAGCTTGGCCAGGACGGGCAGGGACACTGAAGCTTTCTTT. It specifies CASSLARTGRDTEAFF.

This clone was seen once. V is TRBV5-1 and J is TRBJ2-3, with 11 bases matching TRBD2. This CDR3 has 16 residues. Trimming removed 7 bases from V and 0 bases from J; junction bases left unmatched: 7. CDR1 and CDR2 from the germline V gene are SGHRS and YFSETQ. CDR3 loop: CASYGTSGNSTDTQYF. The CDR3 bases are TGCGCCAGCTATGGGACTAGCGGAAATAGCACAGATACGCAGTATTTT.

The chain joins TRBV9 to TRBJ1-1; D is unresolved. Germline values: CDR1 SGDLS, CDR2 YYNGEE. The CDR3 has 13 residues. The ends were cut back, 6 bases at V and 1 base at J, with 10 bases in the middle. For the CDR3, the DNA is TGTGCCAGCAACCGGGGTGGGAACACTGAAGCTTTCTTT. Amino acids: CASNRGGNTEAFF.

The rearrangement links TRBV4-2 to TRBJ2-7, with a weak D call TRBD1 (6 bases). Trimming removed 0 bases at V and 3 bases at J, with 12 bases between. The V gene's germline CDR1 is LGHNA and CDR2 YNFKEQ. This CDR3 comprises 15 residues. The CDR3 here is CASSQERVQGYEQYF. For the CDR3, the DNA is TGTGCCAGCAGCCAAGAGCGAGTACAGGGCTACGAGCAGTACTTC.

The chain couples TRBV12-2 to TRBJ1-1; the table's D call of TRBD1 was not tested on the DNA. TRBV12-2 is marked as a pseudogene. The CDR3 extends over 12 amino acids. The CDR3 nucleotides are TGTGCAAGGACAGACATGAACACTGAAGCTTTCTTT. This gives the protein CARTDMNTEAFF.

This clone occurred a few times. The CDR3 loop reads CASSLSGYGANVLTF. CDR3 DNA sequence: TGTGCCAGCAGCTTATCCGGGTACGGGGCCAACGTCCTGACTTTC. The chain recombines TRBV7-3 with TRBJ2-6; D uncertain. Germline-derived CDR1 and CDR2 are SGHTA and FQGTGA. V was pared by 2 bases and J by 4 bases, with 9 bases between. The CDR3 sequence is 15 residues long.